This T cell receptor beta chain was identified in a study of naive and memory T cell subsets. Study results and caveats: This RNA-based method may be sensitive to activation-related transcript changes.

TCR cDNA received a 3' ligated oligonucleotide that carried a UMI. Adult healthy volunteers gave 2.5 ml peripheral blood for whole-blood RNA. Reverse transcription used DNase-treated unsorted total RNA, aiming for roughly 1 to 1000 ng. Amplification of ligated cDNA took four PCR rounds with SP2 and nested alpha and beta constant primers. Reverse transcription of blood and skin TCR RNA was primed at alpha and beta constant regions. MiXCR, run by TCRdb on the 5' RACE reads, gives a single entry per CDR3 protein. This sample has around 30,000 distinct CDR3 sequences; approximately 15% occur once, and the top ten carry 2.6%. This clonotype is medium-sized. Its antigen is unidentified. The receptor was isolated from a female donor in good health.

The CDR3 sequence: CSARDLSQGWEQYF. The CDR3 DNA is TGCAGTGCTAGAGATCTGAGCCAGGGATGGGAGCAGTACTTC. The gene calls are TRBV20-1 and TRBJ2-7; weak D call: TRBD1 (5 bases). Germline assignment: CDR1 DFQATT and CDR2 SNEGSKA (reference sequence). Deletions cut 0 bases from V and 7 bases from J, with 16 bases between. This CDR3 is built from 14 residues.